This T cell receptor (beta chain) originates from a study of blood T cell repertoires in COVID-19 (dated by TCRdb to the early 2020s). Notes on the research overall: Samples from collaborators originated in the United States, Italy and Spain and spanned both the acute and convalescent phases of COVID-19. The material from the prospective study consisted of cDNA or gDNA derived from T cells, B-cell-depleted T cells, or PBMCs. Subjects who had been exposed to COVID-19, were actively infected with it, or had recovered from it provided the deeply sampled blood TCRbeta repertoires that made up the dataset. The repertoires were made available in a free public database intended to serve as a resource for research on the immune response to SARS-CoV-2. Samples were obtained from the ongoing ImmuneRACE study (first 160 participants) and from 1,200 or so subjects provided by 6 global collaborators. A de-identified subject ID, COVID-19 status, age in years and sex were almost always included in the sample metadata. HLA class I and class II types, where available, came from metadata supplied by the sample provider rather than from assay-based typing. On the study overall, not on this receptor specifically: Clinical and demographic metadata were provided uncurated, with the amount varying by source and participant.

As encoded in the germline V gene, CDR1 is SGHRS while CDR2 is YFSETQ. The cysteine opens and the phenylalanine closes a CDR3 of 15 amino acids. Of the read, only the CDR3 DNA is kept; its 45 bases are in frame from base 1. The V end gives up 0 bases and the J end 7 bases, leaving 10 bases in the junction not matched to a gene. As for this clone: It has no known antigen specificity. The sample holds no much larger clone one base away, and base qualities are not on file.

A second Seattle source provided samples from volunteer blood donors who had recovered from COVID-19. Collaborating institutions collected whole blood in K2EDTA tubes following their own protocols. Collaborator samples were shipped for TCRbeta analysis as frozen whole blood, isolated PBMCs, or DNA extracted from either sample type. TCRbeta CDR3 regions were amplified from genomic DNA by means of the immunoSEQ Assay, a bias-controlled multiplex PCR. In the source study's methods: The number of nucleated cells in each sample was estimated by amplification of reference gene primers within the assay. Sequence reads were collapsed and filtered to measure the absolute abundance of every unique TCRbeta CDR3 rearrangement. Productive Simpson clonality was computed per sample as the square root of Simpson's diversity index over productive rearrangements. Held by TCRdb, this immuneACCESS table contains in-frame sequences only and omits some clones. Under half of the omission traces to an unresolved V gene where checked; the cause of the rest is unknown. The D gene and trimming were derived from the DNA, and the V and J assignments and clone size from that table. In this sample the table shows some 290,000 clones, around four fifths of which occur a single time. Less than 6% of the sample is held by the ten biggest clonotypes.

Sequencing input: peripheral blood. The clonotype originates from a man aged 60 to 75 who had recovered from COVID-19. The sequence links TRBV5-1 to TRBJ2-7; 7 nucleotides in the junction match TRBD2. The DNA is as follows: TGCGCCAGCAGCTTGGCGGGACTAAATTTCGGTGAGCAGTACTTC. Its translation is CASSLAGLNFGEQYF. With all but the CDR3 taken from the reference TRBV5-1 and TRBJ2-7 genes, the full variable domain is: KAGVTQTPRYLIKTRGQQVTLSCSPISGHRSVSWYQQTPGQGLQFLFEYFSETQRNKGNFPGRFSGRQFSNSRSEMNVSTLELGDSALYLCASSLAGLNFGEQYFGPGTRLTVT.